This TCR beta chain was obtained from a study of cytomegalovirus exposure and HLA in healthy donors. Study details: Among the approximately 400 genotyped donors, 70% to 85% were placed in the Caucasian-associated ancestry cluster.

As for this clone: Antigen unknown.

General study results and limits: Later work found most CMV-associated TCR beta chains apparently HLA-restricted. A later analysis revealed that TCR association rates differed between HLA loci, peaking at DRB1 and bottoming out at HLA-C. Follow-up analysis later connected one missense variant in DCLRE1C with trimming of TCR beta V- and J-genes.

It was with 60 Vbeta and 13 Jbeta primers that the PCR ran. Using immunoSEQ multiplex PCR, the repertoire was profiled, and TCRdb retains in-frame clones only, with some absent. The sample gives fewer than 250,000 clones, approximately 82% of which show up once; 3.8% is in the top ten. The germline V gene encodes CDR1 LNHNV and CDR2 YYDKDF (reference sequence). Trimming removed 0 bases from V and 2 bases from J, with 11 bases in between. The CDR3 has 15 amino acids. The sample consisted of PBMCs. The chain recombines TRBV15 with TRBJ2-7, with TRBD1 as a possible D gene (6 bases). This clonotype originated in a male donor in good health and CMV-seronegative. CDR3 sequence reads: CATSRDRGPTYEQYF. As DNA, the CDR3 is TGTGCCACCAGCAGAGACAGGGGCCCAACCTACGAGCAGTACTTC.